Reported below is one T cell receptor beta chain. Its matching antigen is unknown. This sample was included in a study of response to subunit inactivated influenza vaccine. Study findings and constraints: The authors offered the suggestion that each seasonal influenza vaccination recruits few new T cells.

Germline CDR1 and CDR2: DFQATT and SNEGSKA (reference sequence). The CDR3 runs to 15 residues. Trimming at V came to 3 bases and at J to 2 bases, leaving 7 bases not matched to a gene. TCRdb fed the RT-PCR reads into MiXCR, producing one record per CDR3 protein. The sample yields 590,000 or so distinct CDR3 sequences, around 15% seen once. The source was PBMCs from blood, collected 14 to 15 days before vaccination. This chain joins TRBV20-1 and TRBJ2-3; TRBD2 aligns across 8 bases. The receptor comes from a man aged 45 to 65 who received an inactivated influenza vaccine. The CDR3 DNA reads as TGCAGTGCTAGTGTCGGCGGGGGGAACACAGATACGCAGTATTTT. This gives the protein CSASVGGGNTDTQYF.